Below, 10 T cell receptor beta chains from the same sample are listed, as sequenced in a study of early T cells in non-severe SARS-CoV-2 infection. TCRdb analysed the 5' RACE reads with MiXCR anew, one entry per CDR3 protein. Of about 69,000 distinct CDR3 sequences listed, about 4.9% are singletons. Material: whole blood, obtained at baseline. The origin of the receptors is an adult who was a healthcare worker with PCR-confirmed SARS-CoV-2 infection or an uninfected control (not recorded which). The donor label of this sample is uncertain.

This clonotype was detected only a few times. This chain's CDR3 is CASSLRGTERNIQYF. DNA of the CDR3: TGTGCCAGCAGCCTACGAGGGACAGAAAGGAACATTCAGTACTTC. The genes are TRBV6-2 or TRBV6-3 and TRBJ2-4; 7 nucleotides align to TRBD1. The CDR3 is made up of 15 amino acids. The V and J ends lost 6 bases and 7 bases, in that order; junction bases with no gene match: 12. Germline values: CDR1 MNHEY, CDR2 SVGEGT.

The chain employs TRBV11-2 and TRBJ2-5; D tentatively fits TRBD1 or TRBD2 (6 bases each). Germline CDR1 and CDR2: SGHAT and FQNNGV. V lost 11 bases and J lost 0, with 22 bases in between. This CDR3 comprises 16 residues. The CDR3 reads CASTTPRGRNQETQYF. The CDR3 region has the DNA TGTGCCTCGACTACCCCCCGGGGGCGGAACCAAGAGACCCAGTACTTC.

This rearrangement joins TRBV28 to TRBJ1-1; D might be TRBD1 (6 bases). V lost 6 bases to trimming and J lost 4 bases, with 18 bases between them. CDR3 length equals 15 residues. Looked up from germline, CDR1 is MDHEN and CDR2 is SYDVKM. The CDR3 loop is CASSKRLTGFTEAFF. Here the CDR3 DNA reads TGTGCCAGCAGCAAACGACTAACAGGGTTCACTGAAGCTTTCTTT.

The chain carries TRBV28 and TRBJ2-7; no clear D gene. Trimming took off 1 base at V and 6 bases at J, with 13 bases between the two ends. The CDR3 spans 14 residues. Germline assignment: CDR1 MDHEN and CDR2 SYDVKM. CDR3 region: CASSLSRPLGEQYF. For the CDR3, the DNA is TGTGCCAGCAGTTTATCACGACCCCTGGGCGAGCAGTACTTC.

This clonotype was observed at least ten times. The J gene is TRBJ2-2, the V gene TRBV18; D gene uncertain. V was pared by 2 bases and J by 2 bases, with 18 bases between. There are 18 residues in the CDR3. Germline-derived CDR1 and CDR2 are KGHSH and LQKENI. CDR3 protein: CASSPITVLRLNTGELFF. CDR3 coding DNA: TGTGCCAGCTCACCAATTACCGTCCTTAGACTTAACACCGGGGAGCTGTTTTTT.

CDR3 sequence (DNA): TGTGCCAGCAGCTTAGAGACCGGAAACATTCAGTACTTC. It translates to CASSLETGNIQYF. The gene calls are TRBV11-2 and TRBJ2-4; D gene unclear. Trimming removed 0 bases at V and 6 bases at J, with 6 bases between. The germline V gene encodes CDR1 SGHAT and CDR2 FQNNGV. The CDR3 covers 13 residues.

The CDR3 sequence is CASSTGAPTEQYF. CDR3 in DNA: TGTGCCAGCAGTACGGGAGCCCCTACCGAGCAGTACTTC. The gene calls are TRBV2 and TRBJ2-7; D perhaps matches TRBD2 (6 bases). Germline CDR1 and CDR2: SNHLY and FYNNEI. This CDR3 is built from 13 residues. V was shortened by 5 bases and J by 6 bases, with 14 bases between the two germline ends.

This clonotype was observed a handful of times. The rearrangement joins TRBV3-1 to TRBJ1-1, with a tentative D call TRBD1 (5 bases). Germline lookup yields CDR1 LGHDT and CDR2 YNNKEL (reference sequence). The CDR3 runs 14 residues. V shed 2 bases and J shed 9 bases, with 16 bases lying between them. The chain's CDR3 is CASSQSGGEKKAFF. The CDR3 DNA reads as TGTGCCAGCAGCCAATCCGGGGGAGAAAAAAAAGCTTTCTTT.

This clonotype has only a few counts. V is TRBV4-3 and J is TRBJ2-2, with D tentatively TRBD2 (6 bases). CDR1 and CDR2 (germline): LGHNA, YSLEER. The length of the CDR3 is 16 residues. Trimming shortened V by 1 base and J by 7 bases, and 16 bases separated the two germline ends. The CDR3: CASSQGRGRGSGELFF. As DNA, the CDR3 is TGCGCCAGCAGCCAAGGGCGGGGTCGAGGGAGCGGGGAGCTGTTTTTT.

CDR3 sequence reads: CASSYPSGGADNEQFF. CDR3 bases: TGTGCCAGCAGCTACCCTAGCGGGGGCGCGGACAATGAGCAGTTCTTC. The V and J genes are TRBV11-1 and TRBJ2-1; 10 bases fit TRBD2. There are 16 residues in the CDR3. Trimming removed 4 bases from V and 5 bases from J; junction bases left unmatched: 8. Germline CDR1 and CDR2: SGHAT and FQDESV (reference sequence).